This TCR beta chain was sequenced for a study of T cells in Graves' hyperthyroidism and ophthalmopathy. Findings and limits, study-wide: Most thyroid clonotypes expanded above 0.001 appeared in blood too.

As to this clonotype: Its antigen remains unidentified.

TCR beta CDR3 regions were amplified from RNA transcripts. During a first-round RT-PCR of the TCR CDR3, the HTBI primer set was used. One entry per CDR3 protein, called by TCRdb with MiXCR from the multiplex PCR reads. The data contain some 700,000 distinct CDR3 sequences, 17% of them seen just once; the ten biggest clones take up roughly 15%. The CDR3 runs to 12 residues. Trimming pared 5 bases from V and 7 bases from J, leaving 11 bases between. CDR1 and CDR2 (germline): SGHDN, FVKESK. Stable Graves' hyperthyroidism meant no ophthalmopathy progression within 18 months. Diagnosis of hyperthyroidism was new in patients aged 18 to 65, and its duration was under 2 months.

Material: blood. The receptor's source is a man aged 50-59 years with Graves' hyperthyroidism. This chain connects TRBV14 to TRBJ2-5; D is undetermined. Here the CDR3 reads CASSNDWGTQYF. The CDR3 region has the DNA TGTGCCAGCAGCAATGACTGGGGGACCCAGTACTTC.